The 28 T cell receptor beta chains below all came from one sample that was sequenced in a study of cytomegalovirus exposure and HLA in healthy donors (dated 2017 in TCRdb). The library relied on the immunoSEQ multiplex PCR assay. The multiplex PCR relied on a mix of 60 forward primers for TCR Vbeta segments and 13 reverse primers for TCR Jbeta segments. TCRdb retrieved this table from immuneACCESS and kept in-frame rearrangements only. Not all clones are present; in checked studies, unresolved V genes account for under half, and no reason is known for the remainder. This sample gives roughly 98,000 clones in total; about 81% of them show up just once. The ten top clones hold 1.4% to 1.5% of the sample. Material for sequencing was PBMCs. These receptor sequences come from a middle-aged man in good health and CMV-seronegative.

This clone appeared once. The genes are TRBV7-9 and TRBJ2-2, with 8 bases fitting TRBD1. Germline CDR1 is SEHNR and CDR2 is FQNEAQ (reference sequence). The CDR3 is 15 amino acids. Trimming removed 4 bases from V and 5 bases from J; junction bases left unmatched: 6. The CDR3 DNA sequence: TGTGCCAGCAGCTCGACAGGGGTTAAGACCGGGGAGCTGTTTTTT. Its protein product is CASSSTGVKTGELFF.

The chain's CDR3 is CASSQDNMNTEAFF. As DNA, the CDR3 is TGCGCCAGCAGCCAAGATAACATGAACACTGAAGCTTTCTTT. The chain employs TRBV4-1 and TRBJ1-1; D not resolved. CDR3 size: 14 residues. Germline CDR1 MGHRA, CDR2 YSYEKL. The germline V and J ends were trimmed by 0 bases and 0 bases, with 5 bases remaining between them.

The V and J genes are TRBV10-2 and TRBJ2-5; D is perhaps TRBD1 (5 bases). The DNA end favors TRBJ2-7, so the J call may be wrong. Germline V CDR1 and CDR2: WSHSY, SAAADI. This CDR3 has 13 amino acids. CDR3 sequence reads: CASKQVITYEQYF. DNA of the CDR3: TGCGCCAGCAAACAGGTGATAACCTACGAGCAGTACTTC.

J is TRBJ1-2 and V is TRBV2; D is unresolved. Per the germline V gene, CDR1 is SNHLY and CDR2 is FYNNEI. CDR3 length equals 13 residues. The V gene lost 7 bases and the J gene lost 4 bases, with 13 bases spanning the gap. For the CDR3, the DNA is TGTGCCAGCATTCCGACGGGAAGCTATGGCTACACCTTC. Amino acid sequence: CASIPTGSYGYTF.

This chain joins TRBV19 and TRBJ1-2, with 10 bases identical to TRBD1. CDR1 and CDR2 from the germline V gene are LNHDA and SQIVND (reference sequence). The CDR3 contains 14 residues. With 8 bases clipped from V and 5 bases from J, the junction kept 8 bases outside the gene matches. The CDR3: CASRDRGSTYGYTF. In nucleotides, the CDR3 is TGTGCCAGTCGGGACAGGGGTTCTACTTATGGCTACACCTTC.

This chain links TRBV25-1 with TRBJ2-7; TRBD2 aligns across 12 bases. The CDR3 spans 16 residues. The germline gives CDR1 MGHDK, CDR2 SYGVNS. The V segment lost 4 bases and the J segment 6 bases; nucleotides outside the gene matches: 10. The CDR3 nucleotides read TGTGCCAGCAGTGGGCTTCAGACTAGCGGGGGCCCCGAGCAGTACTTC. Translation: CASSGLQTSGGPEQYF.

The V call is TRBV6-1, the J call TRBJ1-2, with 8 bases that match TRBD1. Per germline, CDR1 MNHNS and CDR2 SASEGT. With V trimmed by 3 bases and J by 7 bases, 13 bases remained unmatched. CDR3 size: 16 residues. The CDR3 region has the DNA TGTGCCAGCAGTGAGGGGGTAAAATGGACAGGGAGTGGCTACACCTTC. It is translated as CASSEGVKWTGSGYTF.

The chain links TRBV4-3 to TRBJ1-1; D is unresolved. V was shortened by 1 base and J by 10 bases, with 10 bases between the two germline ends. CDR1 LGHNA and CDR2 YSLEER come from the germline V gene. This CDR3 contains 12 residues. This chain's CDR3 is CASSQGEAGAFF. CDR3 nucleotides: TGCGCCAGCAGCCAAGGGGAGGCTGGAGCTTTCTTT.

This chain joins TRBV5-4 and TRBJ2-7; 10 nucleotides match TRBD1. Germline assignment: CDR1 SGHNT and CDR2 YYREEE (reference sequence). CDR3 length: 15 amino acids. V was clipped by 4 bases and J by 2 bases; unmatched bases: 6. Written as DNA, the CDR3 is TGTGCCAGCAGCCGACAGGGGGCAGGTCCCTACGAGCAGTACTTC. This gives the protein CASSRQGAGPYEQYF.

The V and J genes are TRBV27 and TRBJ2-5; 14 bases are shared with TRBD2. J was trimmed by 2 bases and V by 5 bases; bases with no gene match: 4. The CDR3 runs to 16 residues. Germline CDR1 and CDR2: MNHEY and SMNVEV (reference sequence). The CDR3 DNA is TGTGCCAGCAGTCCAGGACTAGCGGGGGGACAAGAGACCCAGTACTTC. It codes for CASSPGLAGGQETQYF.

The chain couples TRBV19 to TRBJ1-2; D gene uncertain. This CDR3 comprises 14 residues. Germline CDR1 is LNHDA and CDR2 is SQIVND (reference sequence). The V gene lost 5 bases and the J gene lost 5 bases, with 15 bases spanning the gap. This CDR3 reads CASSFEARIYGYTF. Written as DNA, the CDR3 is TGTGCCAGTAGTTTCGAGGCACGGATTTATGGCTACACCTTC.

The gene calls are TRBV27 and TRBJ2-7; 9 bases map to TRBD1. The J segment lost 4 bases and the V segment lost 4 bases, leaving 8 bases of the junction unmatched. Germline CDR1 is MNHEY and CDR2 is SMNVEV (reference sequence). This CDR3 is 15 amino acids long. CDR3 region: CASSSFLTGGYEQYF. CDR3 coding DNA: TGTGCCAGCAGTTCATTCTTGACAGGGGGATACGAGCAGTACTTC.

The chain combines TRBV27 with TRBJ2-1, with 8 bases matching TRBD1. Trimming removed 2 bases from V and 6 bases from J; junction bases left unmatched: 9. The germline gives CDR1 MNHEY, CDR2 SMNVEV (reference sequence). This CDR3 spans 16 amino acids. CDR3 region: CASSLKPRTGRNEQFF. The CDR3 bases are TGTGCCAGCAGTTTAAAGCCCAGGACAGGGCGCAATGAGCAGTTCTTC.

The chain links TRBV6-5 to TRBJ1-3; D is perhaps TRBD1 (6 bases). The CDR3 sequence is 14 residues long. Trimming took 2 bases from V and 3 from J, leaving 8 bases between them. Looked up from germline, CDR1 is MNHEY and CDR2 is SVGAGI. The CDR3 DNA follows: TGTGCCAGCAGTTACGGGGGCTTTGGAAACACCATATATTTT. Translation gives CASSYGGFGNTIYF.

This clone was seen more than once but under ten times. The genes are TRBV4-3 and TRBJ2-4; D unresolved. The CDR3 has 15 residues. Germline loops: CDR1 LGHNA, CDR2 YSLEER. V lost 0 bases and J lost 6, with 12 bases in between. The CDR3 sequence: CASSQDVPPRNIQYF. The DNA of the CDR3 is TGCGCCAGCAGCCAAGATGTGCCACCCAGAAACATTCAGTACTTC.

On this clone itself: Mismatch with germline at one junction end may stem from a read error. The same CDR3 arises from other DNA sequences in this sample as well. Here the CDR3 reads CASRGQGYNSPLHF. CDR3 coding DNA: TGTGCGAGCAGGGGGCAGGGGTATAATTCACCCCTCCACTTT. This chain uses TRBV6-5 with TRBJ1-6; 8 positions agree with TRBD1. The germline V gene has CDR1 MNHEY and CDR2 SVGAGI. The CDR3 is 14 residues long.

This chain connects TRBV6-6 to TRBJ2-7, with a possible D match to TRBD1 (6 bases). CDR1 is MNHNY, CDR2 SVGAGI, per germline (reference sequence). The CDR3 runs to 13 residues. Trimming cost V 6 bases and J 3 bases, with 12 bases left between them. The CDR3 sequence: CASSSQGVYEQYF. The DNA for the CDR3 is TGTGCCAGCAGCTCACAGGGCGTCTACGAGCAGTACTTC.

This chain uses TRBV19 with TRBJ2-2; D may be TRBD2 (6 bases). CDR3 length equals 16 residues. V shed 2 bases and J shed 4 bases, with 14 bases lying between them. CDR1 LNHDA and CDR2 SQIVND come from the germline V gene (reference sequence). CDR3 protein: CASSISAPGGTGELFF. CDR3 nucleotides: TGTGCCAGTAGTATATCCGCACCCGGGGGCACCGGGGAGCTGTTTTTT. Full variable domain (rest looked up from reference TRBV19 and TRBJ2-2): DGGITQSPKYLFRKEGQNVTLSCEQNLNHDAMYWYRQDPGQGLRLIYYSQIVNDFQKGDIAEGYSVSREKKESFPLTVTSAQKNPTAFYLCASSISAPGGTGELFFGEGSRLTVL.

The chain links TRBV6-1 to TRBJ1-5, with 8 nucleotides matching TRBD1. Germline CDR1 and CDR2: MNHNS and SASEGT. J gave up 0 bases and V 6 bases, and 4 bases lay outside the gene matches. This CDR3 has 15 amino acids. This CDR3 is CASRDRAYSNQPQHF. CDR3 coding DNA: TGTGCCAGCAGGGACAGGGCCTATAGCAATCAGCCCCAGCATTTT.

This chain uses TRBV6-4 with TRBJ2-2; weak D call: TRBD1 (6 bases). CDR1 and CDR2 from the germline V gene are MRHNA and SNTAGT. The CDR3 has 14 amino acids. Trimming shortened V by 6 bases and J by 3 bases, and 11 bases separated the two germline ends. The CDR3, as DNA: TGTGCCAGCAGGAGGGACATGGACACCGGGGAGCTGTTTTTT. Protein product: CASRRDMDTGELFF.

This clone was observed once. The V and J genes are TRBV5-5 and TRBJ2-7; TRBD2 matches at 7 bases. After removal of 4 bases from V and 2 bases from J, the junction contained 12 bases not matched to a gene. Germline V lookup: CDR1 SGHKS, CDR2 YYEKEE (reference sequence). The CDR3 runs to 16 residues. The CDR3 sequence is CASSLRLAGGPYEQYF. DNA of the CDR3: TGTGCCAGCAGCCTCAGACTAGCCGGGGGACCCTACGAGCAGTACTTC.

The rearrangement joins TRBV7-2 to TRBJ1-5; D unclear. V was cut by 5 bases and J by 7 bases, with 24 bases left in between. The CDR3 sequence is 17 residues long. In germline, CDR1 is SGHTA, CDR2 FQGNSA. The CDR3 region has the DNA TGTGCCAGCAGCCCCCGCGCCGGGGAGGGTATGGAGCAGCCCCAGCATTTT. Translating it yields CASSPRAGEGMEQPQHF.

The rearrangement links TRBV7-9 to TRBJ1-4, with a possible D match to TRBD1 (6 bases). The CDR3 contains 15 residues. CDR1 and CDR2 from the germline V gene are SEHNR and FQNEAQ (reference sequence). The V gene lost 3 bases and the J gene lost 7 bases, with 15 bases spanning the gap. The CDR3 DNA is TGTGCCAGCAGCTTGGGGGCCGGGAACCGTGAAAAACTGTTTTTT. Translated, it gives CASSLGAGNREKLFF.

The gene calls are TRBV6-6 and TRBJ1-1, with TRBD1 as a possible D gene (6 bases). This CDR3 has 14 amino acids. V gave up 6 bases and J gave up 0 bases, with 11 bases separating them. Germline values: CDR1 MNHNY, CDR2 SVGAGI (reference sequence). The CDR3 region is CASRLGQLNTEAFF. The CDR3 DNA sequence: TGTGCCAGCAGACTCGGACAGCTGAACACTGAAGCTTTCTTT.

V usage is TRBV28 and J usage is TRBJ2-2, with D possibly being TRBD1 (6 bases). Trimming cost V 2 bases and J 7 bases, with 11 bases left between them. Germline V gene sequence: CDR1 MDHEN, CDR2 SYDVKM. The CDR3 has 14 amino acids. DNA of the CDR3: TGTGCCAGCAGTTTAACAGGGCTCCACGGGGAGCTGTTTTTT. Protein product: CASSLTGLHGELFF.

In this sample, this clone turned up once. The genes are TRBV11-1 and TRBJ1-2, with unresolved D. This CDR3 region has 13 residues. The germline gives CDR1 SGHAT, CDR2 FQDESV (reference sequence). V shed 1 base and J shed 3 bases, with 6 bases lying between them. CDR3 bases: TGTGCCAGCAGCTTAGGGCCCGACTATGGCTACACCTTC. It specifies CASSLGPDYGYTF.

The chain joins TRBV11-3 to TRBJ2-1, with TRBD1 as a possible D gene (6 bases). Germline values: CDR1 SGHNT, CDR2 YENEEA. CDR3 length equals 14 residues. V lost 5 bases and J lost 5, with 13 bases in between. CDR3 in amino acids: CASSPTEGDNEQFF. In DNA, the CDR3 is TGTGCCAGCAGCCCAACCGAGGGGGACAATGAGCAGTTCTTC.

The chain combines TRBV28 with TRBJ1-2; D not resolved. V was shortened by 5 bases and J by 6 bases, with 13 bases between the two germline ends. This CDR3 spans 13 amino acids. Germline V gives CDR1 MDHEN, CDR2 SYDVKM. CDR3 residues: CASSHGLRHGYTF. The CDR3 DNA reads as TGTGCCAGCAGTCACGGACTCCGGCATGGCTACACCTTC.